Listed below are T cell receptor beta chains from one sample, sequenced in a study of T cell repertoires in MIS-A myocarditis. Repertoires were generated with immunoSEQ multiplex PCR, while TCRdb's copy carries only in-frame clones and drops some. The table shows 10,000 to 13,000 clones, with 65% to 90% occurring only once. Sequencing used right ventricle heart tissue obtained at autopsy. The receptors were sampled from a man between 18 and 35 years old with fulminant myocarditis from multisystem inflammatory syndrome in adults (MIS-A) after COVID-19. The CDR3 runs from the conserved cysteine through the conserved F or W. The order of the fields is J gene, D gene, V gene, clone size, CDR3 protein, CDR3 DNA. D genes are given only for firm matches. A clone size is listed for some rows: how often the clone was seen (once, few, many), or a class if it is expanded.

TRBJ2-3 . TRBV6-5 . CASSYGATDTQYF TGTGCCAGCAGTTACGGGGCAACAGATACGCAGTATTTT
TRBJ2-7 . TRBV28 . CASRQSGRSYEQYF TGTGCCAGCAGGCAGTCAGGCAGGTCCTACGAGCAGTACTTC
TRBJ1-6 TRBD1 TRBV2 . CASSLDRGGSPLHF TGTGCCAGCAGTCTCGACAGGGGAGGGTCACCCCTCCACTTT
TRBJ1-1 . TRBV14 . CASSQGPEGEAFF TGTGCCAGCAGCCAAGGTCCCGAAGGAGAAGCTTTCTTT
TRBJ2-7 . TRBV29-1 . CSVLFRDSYEQYF TGCAGCGTTCTCTTCAGAGACTCCTACGAGCAGTACTTC
TRBJ2-1 . TRBV7-8 once CASSLIPRYNEQFF TGTGCCAGCAGCTTAATCCCGAGATACAATGAGCAGTTCTTC
TRBJ1-2 . TRBV6-5 . CASSYFGRDPDGYTF TGTGCCAGCAGTTACTTCGGCAGGGATCCCGATGGCTACACCTTC
TRBJ2-5 TRBD1 TRBV4-1 . CASSLHRGIETQYF TGCGCCAGCAGCCTCCACAGGGGTATCGAGACCCAGTACTTC
TRBJ2-5 . TRBV5-4 . CASSSIHSETQYF TGTGCCAGCAGCTCAATACATTCAGAGACCCAGTACTTC
TRBJ2-5 . TRBV29-1 . CSVFSQIAETQYF TGCAGCGTTTTTTCCCAAATCGCGGAGACCCAGTACTTC
TRBJ2-7 TRBD1 TRBV2 . CASSGGTVGSAEQYF TGTGCCAGCAGTGGGGGGACAGTGGGTTCGGCCGAGCAGTACTTC
TRBJ2-3 TRBD1 TRBV13 . CASKTNAGTGSPDTQYF TGTGCCAGCAAAACAAACGCCGGGACAGGGTCCCCAGATACGCAGTATTTT
TRBJ2-2 . TRBV14 . CASSQDRRTTGELFF TGTGCCAGCAGCCAAGATCGCCGGACCACCGGGGAGCTGTTTTTT
TRBJ1-2 TRBD1 TRBV10-2 . CATQGTANYGYTF TGCGCCACACAGGGGACAGCTAACTATGGCTACACCTTC
TRBJ1-6 TRBD1 TRBV30 once CAWSRTGQYNSPLHF TGTGCCTGGAGTCGGACAGGGCAGTATAATTCACCCCTCCACTTT
TRBJ2-7 TRBD2 TRBV6-4 few CASSDSCGSNPYEQYF TGTGCCAGCAGTGACTCGTGCGGGAGCAACCCCTACGAGCAGTACTTC
TRBJ1-1 . TRBV5-1 . CASSLTSNSKAEAFF TGCGCCAGCAGCTTGACGTCAAATTCTAAAGCTGAAGCTTTCTTT
TRBJ1-2 . TRBV3-1/TRBV3-2 . CASSQASAGYGYTF TGTGCCAGCAGCCAAGCATCGGCAGGCTATGGCTACACCTTC
TRBJ2-3 . TRBV7-2 . CASSLESGGTDTQYF TGTGCCAGCAGCTTAGAGTCGGGGGGCACAGATACGCAGTATTTT
TRBJ1-2 . TRBV28 . CASSFTGFYGYTF TGTGCCAGCAGTTTTACTGGGTTCTATGGCTACACCTTC
TRBJ1-2 . TRBV28 once CASSPDVYGYTF TGTGCCAGCAGTCCGGACGTTTATGGCTACACCTTC
TRBJ1-5 . TRBV24-1 . CATSAHSTQPQHF TGTGCCACCAGTGCCCATTCTACCCAGCCCCAGCATTTT
TRBJ1-2 TRBD1 TRBV19 few CASSTRQGYGYTF TGTGCCAGTAGTACCCGACAGGGGTATGGCTACACCTTC
TRBJ1-3 TRBD1 TRBV3-1/TRBV3-2 . CASSQFRTGTGSGNTIYF TGTGCCAGCAGCCAATTCAGGACCGGGACAGGTAGCGGAAACACCATATATTTT
TRBJ1-1 TRBD1 TRBV28 . CASSSGQGKGFTEAFF TGTGCCAGCAGCTCGGGACAGGGTAAGGGGTTCACTGAAGCTTTCTTT
TRBJ1-1 . TRBV6-5 . CASFWGGWDTEAFF TGTGCCAGCTTTTGGGGGGGGTGGGACACTGAAGCTTTCTTT
TRBJ2-2 TRBD1 TRBV3-1/TRBV3-2 . CASSQVGQDLDGELFF TGTGCCAGCAGCCAAGTGGGACAGGATCTGGACGGGGAGCTGTTTTTT